The rows below give T cell receptor beta chains drawn from one sample of a study of blood T cell repertoires in COVID-19. Method: immunoSEQ multiplex PCR; TCRdb's copy keeps in-frame clones and lacks some. The sample gives some 250,000 clones, 75% to 90% of which show up once; roughly 1.8% is in the top ten. The sample comprised peripheral blood. All receptors derive from a man younger than 40 with active or convalescent COVID-19. Both conserved end residues are part of each CDR3. Fields, in order: D gene, V gene, clone size, J gene, CDR3 protein, CDR3 DNA. The D gene is left open where the match is weak. Size is omitted from some rows. Given values are once, few, many or a class for expanded clones.

D: TRBD2
V: TRBV28
size: -
J: TRBJ2-3
CDR3: CASSFNRLADGTDTQYF
DNA: TGTGCCAGCAGTTTCAATAGACTAGCGGACGGGACAGATACGCAGTATTTT

D: TRBD2
V: TRBV18
size: -
J: TRBJ2-1
CDR3: CASSPIQRGVLNEQFF
DNA: TGTGCCAGCTCACCTATCCAGCGGGGGGTCTTAAATGAGCAGTTCTTC

D: TRBD2
V: TRBV7-9
size: once
J: TRBJ2-1
CDR3: CASSLLAGVNEQFF
DNA: TGTGCCAGCAGCTTGCTAGCGGGCGTTAATGAGCAGTTCTTC

D: -
V: TRBV16
size: -
J: TRBJ2-7
CDR3: CASSQEGQSSYEQYF
DNA: TGTGCCAGCAGCCAGGAGGGGCAGAGCTCCTACGAGCAGTACTTC

D: TRBD2
V: TRBV6-5
size: -
J: TRBJ2-1
CDR3: CASSYSNFGGDNEQFF
DNA: TGTGCCAGCAGTTACTCGAATTTCGGGGGGGACAATGAGCAGTTCTTC

D: TRBD1
V: TRBV5-6
size: -
J: TRBJ1-1
CDR3: CASWTGGEMNTEAFF
DNA: TGTGCCAGTTGGACAGGGGGCGAAATGAACACTGAAGCTTTCTTT

D: TRBD1
V: TRBV27
size: -
J: TRBJ1-2
CDR3: CASTQAGQDIYGYTF
DNA: TGTGCCAGCACCCAGGCGGGACAGGATATCTATGGCTACACCTTC

D: -
V: TRBV3-1/TRBV3-2
size: -
J: TRBJ2-7
CDR3: CASSQGARNEQYF
DNA: TGTGCCAGCAGCCAAGGTGCTAGAAACGAGCAGTACTTC

D: -
V: TRBV25-1
size: -
J: TRBJ1-6
CDR3: CASKQGDGGAGSPLHF
DNA: TGTGCCAGCAAGCAAGGGGATGGGGGGGCCGGTTCACCCCTCCACTTT

D: TRBD1
V: TRBV5-1
size: -
J: TRBJ2-7
CDR3: CASSQGQSEQYF
DNA: TGCGCCAGCAGCCAGGGACAGTCTGAGCAGTACTTC

D: TRBD1
V: TRBV11-2
size: once
J: TRBJ1-6
CDR3: CASSPTSGTGYNSPLHF
DNA: TGTGCCAGCAGCCCGACTTCCGGGACAGGGTATAATTCACCCCTCCACTTT

D: TRBD1
V: TRBV7-9
size: -
J: TRBJ2-7
CDR3: CASSPGTDYYEQYF
DNA: TGTGCCAGCAGCCCCGGGACAGATTACTACGAGCAGTACTTC

D: -
V: TRBV7-3
size: -
J: TRBJ2-2
CDR3: CASRQANTGELFF
DNA: TGTGCCAGCCGACAGGCCAACACCGGGGAGCTGTTTTTT

D: -
V: TRBV29-1
size: -
J: TRBJ2-7
CDR3: CSVEEGIAGISEDEQYF
DNA: TGCAGCGTTGAAGAGGGAATTGCGGGGATATCAGAAGACGAGCAGTACTTC

D: TRBD2
V: TRBV7-7
size: -
J: TRBJ2-2
CDR3: CASRAGLNTGELFF
DNA: TGTGCCAGCAGAGCGGGACTTAACACCGGGGAGCTGTTTTTT

D: -
V: TRBV5-4
size: once
J: TRBJ1-1
CDR3: CASSLIGGKDTEAFF
DNA: TGTGCCAGCAGCTTGATTGGGGGGAAGGACACTGAAGCTTTCTTT

D: -
V: TRBV7-9
size: -
J: TRBJ2-3
CDR3: CASSLTDTQYF
DNA: TGTGCCAGCAGCCTCACAGATACGCAGTATTTT

D: -
V: TRBV10-1
size: -
J: TRBJ1-2
CDR3: CASSETVGQGEPYTF
DNA: TGCGCCAGCAGTGAAACCGTTGGGCAGGGTGAACCATACACCTTC

D: TRBD1
V: TRBV27
size: once
J: TRBJ1-4
CDR3: CASRSGTGATNEKLFF
DNA: TGTGCCAGCAGATCCGGGACAGGGGCAACTAATGAAAAACTGTTTTTT

D: -
V: TRBV19
size: -
J: TRBJ1-3
CDR3: CASSRPLGGNGRSGNTIYF
DNA: TGTGCCAGTAGTAGACCGTTGGGGGGGAACGGTCGCTCTGGAAACACCATATATTTT

D: -
V: TRBV7-9
size: -
J: TRBJ1-4
CDR3: CASSLHSTNEKLFF
DNA: TGTGCCAGCAGCTTGCACAGTACGAATGAAAAACTGTTTTTT

D: -
V: TRBV19
size: -
J: TRBJ2-3
CDR3: CASSIGAGDTDTQYF
DNA: TGTGCCAGTAGTATCGGTGCCGGGGACACAGATACGCAGTATTTT

D: -
V: TRBV15
size: -
J: TRBJ2-6
CDR3: CATSLSGANVLTF
DNA: TGTGCCACCAGCCTCTCTGGGGCCAACGTCCTGACTTTC

D: TRBD1
V: TRBV2
size: -
J: TRBJ1-6
CDR3: CASSERTGAGSPLHF
DNA: TGTGCCAGCAGTGAGAGGACAGGGGCTGGTTCACCCCTCCACTTT

D: -
V: TRBV29-1
size: -
J: TRBJ1-1
CDR3: CSVETGGHTEAFF
DNA: TGCAGCGTTGAAACAGGCGGCCACACTGAAGCTTTCTTT

D: TRBD1
V: TRBV19
size: once
J: TRBJ1-5
CDR3: CASRREDRVSQPQHF
DNA: TGTGCCAGTAGAAGAGAGGACAGGGTAAGTCAGCCCCAGCATTTT

D: -
V: TRBV2
size: -
J: TRBJ1-4
CDR3: CASSEGALFNEKLFF
DNA: TGTGCCAGCAGTGAGGGGGCCCTATTTAATGAAAAACTGTTTTTT

D: -
V: TRBV7-8
size: -
J: TRBJ2-7
CDR3: CASSLALAGPNYEQYF
DNA: TGTGCCAGCAGCTTAGCTCTCGCAGGGCCCAACTACGAGCAGTACTTC

D: TRBD1
V: TRBV30
size: once
J: TRBJ1-2
CDR3: CAWTTGVYGYTF
DNA: TGTGCCTGGACCACAGGGGTCTATGGCTACACCTTC

D: TRBD1
V: TRBV5-1
size: -
J: TRBJ2-7
CDR3: CASSLAGTGTGEQYF
DNA: TGCGCCAGCAGCTTGGCCGGGACAGGGACGGGAGAGCAGTACTTC

D: -
V: TRBV7-7
size: -
J: TRBJ2-1
CDR3: CASSLARSRRGTSGNEQFF
DNA: TGTGCCAGCAGCTTAGCGCGGTCAAGGCGGGGTACTTCGGGAAATGAGCAGTTCTTC

D: -
V: TRBV6-5
size: -
J: TRBJ1-6
CDR3: CASSYSAYNSPLHF
DNA: TGTGCCAGCAGTTACTCAGCTTATAATTCACCCCTCCACTTT

D: -
V: TRBV18
size: -
J: TRBJ1-1
CDR3: CASSPYLGPDTEAFF
DNA: TGTGCCAGCTCACCATATCTGGGGCCTGACACTGAAGCTTTCTTT